The clone carrying this T cell receptor (beta chain) has just a few counts. Antigen specificity is unknown. The sample is drawn from a study of early T cells in non-severe SARS-CoV-2 infection. For the study at large: Investigators sequenced bulk RNA drawn from unsorted whole blood, and chains remained unpaired.

Attachment of unique molecular identifiers was made to individual cDNA molecules. One entry per CDR3 protein, called by TCRdb with MiXCR from the 5' RACE reads. The sample records under 75,000 distinct CDR3 sequences, approximately 12% being singletons. Germline CDR1 is MNHEY and CDR2 is SVGEGT. Trimming took off 6 bases at V and 0 bases at J, with 8 bases between the two ends. The CDR3 sequence is 13 residues long. Study-level findings and limits: Sequences matched to VDJdb favored anti-spike CD8 responses, while private and CD4 specificities were missed.

Sample: whole blood. This sequence was found in an adult who was a healthcare worker with PCR-confirmed SARS-CoV-2 infection or an uninfected control (not recorded which). This rearrangement joins TRBV6-2 or TRBV6-3 to TRBJ1-1; D is uncertain. As DNA, the CDR3 is TGTGCCAGCAGCACCGCGGTGAACACTGAAGCTTTCTTT. Encoded protein: CASSTAVNTEAFF.